A selection of T cell receptor beta chains follows, all from one sample in a study of CD8 T cells in Susac syndrome. Using its own MiXCR run on the immunoSEQ multiplex PCR reads, TCRdb lists one record per CDR3 protein. This sample has about 83,000 distinct CDR3 sequences; approximately 96% occur once, and the top ten carry about 0.39%. Sequencing was carried out using CD8+ T cells from PBMCs. These receptors all stem from a human donor with Susac syndrome. CDR3s include the opening cysteine and the closing phenylalanine or tryptophan. The D gene is left open where the match is weak. The size field is filled for only some rows; it gives once, few, many or a size class.

j_gene: TRBJ2-3
abundance: .
v_gene: TRBV25-1
d_gene: TRBD2
CDR3aa: CASNSGHTDTQYF
CDR3nt: TGTGCCAGCAATAGCGGGCACACAGATACGCAGTATTTT

j_gene: TRBJ2-1
abundance: .
v_gene: TRBV9
d_gene: .
CDR3aa: CASSVVVVGDNNEQFF
CDR3nt: TGTGCCAGCAGCGTAGTGGTAGTAGGTGATAACAATGAGCAGTTCTTC

j_gene: TRBJ2-3
abundance: once
v_gene: TRBV30
d_gene: .
CDR3aa: CAWRTGSTDTQYF
CDR3nt: TGTGCCTGGAGGACAGGTAGCACAGATACGCAGTATTTT

j_gene: TRBJ2-7
abundance: .
v_gene: TRBV12-3/TRBV12-4
d_gene: TRBD1
CDR3aa: CASRGLSRQGSYEQYF
CDR3nt: TGTGCCAGCAGGGGCCTCTCGAGACAGGGGTCCTACGAGCAGTACTTC

j_gene: TRBJ1-1
abundance: .
v_gene: TRBV9
d_gene: .
CDR3aa: CATTPGNTEAFF
CDR3nt: TGTGCCACCACCCCAGGGAACACTGAAGCTTTCTTT

j_gene: TRBJ1-5
abundance: once
v_gene: TRBV19
d_gene: .
CDR3aa: CASSSDEAKQPQHF
CDR3nt: TGTGCCAGTAGTTCGGACGAAGCCAAACAGCCCCAGCATTTT

j_gene: TRBJ2-5
abundance: .
v_gene: TRBV15
d_gene: .
CDR3aa: CATKRPGGQETQYF
CDR3nt: TGTGCCACCAAAAGGCCCGGGGGACAAGAGACCCAGTACTTC

j_gene: TRBJ2-7
abundance: .
v_gene: TRBV9
d_gene: .
CDR3aa: CASSPGLGDEQYF
CDR3nt: TGTGCCAGCAGCCCAGGTCTGGGGGACGAGCAGTACTTC

j_gene: TRBJ2-1
abundance: .
v_gene: TRBV5-1
d_gene: .
CDR3aa: CASSLTAPHNEQFF
CDR3nt: TGCGCCAGCAGCTTGACGGCACCCCACAATGAGCAGTTCTTC

j_gene: TRBJ2-3
abundance: .
v_gene: TRBV27
d_gene: TRBD2
CDR3aa: CASSSWREGTDTQYF
CDR3nt: TGTGCCAGCAGTTCTTGGCGGGAGGGAACAGATACGCAGTATTTT

j_gene: TRBJ2-7
abundance: .
v_gene: TRBV12-3/TRBV12-4
d_gene: TRBD2
CDR3aa: CASSFLAGVLEQYF
CDR3nt: TGTGCCAGCAGTTTCCTAGCGGGGGTGCTCGAGCAGTACTTC

j_gene: TRBJ2-6
abundance: .
v_gene: TRBV4-3
d_gene: .
CDR3aa: CASSQERGSSGANVLTF
CDR3nt: TGCGCCAGCAGCCAAGAACGGGGATCCTCTGGGGCCAACGTCCTGACTTTC

j_gene: TRBJ1-1
abundance: .
v_gene: TRBV7-9
d_gene: .
CDR3aa: CASSLGGRNTEAFF
CDR3nt: TGTGCCAGCAGCTTAGGGGGCCGGAACACTGAAGCTTTCTTT

j_gene: TRBJ1-1
abundance: .
v_gene: TRBV20-1
d_gene: .
CDR3aa: CSAGDREDNTEAFF
CDR3nt: TGCAGTGCTGGGGACCGGGAGGATAACACTGAAGCTTTCTTT

j_gene: TRBJ2-6
abundance: .
v_gene: TRBV29-1
d_gene: .
CDR3aa: CSALGQPATGANVLTF
CDR3nt: TGCAGCGCTTTGGGGCAGCCGGCAACTGGGGCCAACGTCCTGACTTTC

j_gene: TRBJ1-1
abundance: .
v_gene: TRBV4-3
d_gene: TRBD1
CDR3aa: CASSRQGWTEAFF
CDR3nt: TGCGCCAGCAGCCGACAGGGATGGACTGAAGCTTTCTTT

j_gene: TRBJ2-3
abundance: .
v_gene: TRBV29-1
d_gene: .
CDR3aa: CSAVTTELLADTQYF
CDR3nt: TGCAGCGCCGTCACGACAGAACTTTTGGCAGATACGCAGTATTTT

j_gene: TRBJ2-5
abundance: .
v_gene: TRBV5-1
d_gene: TRBD1
CDR3aa: CASRGGAVQETQYF
CDR3nt: TGCGCCAGCCGAGGGGGCGCGGTCCAAGAGACCCAGTACTTC

j_gene: TRBJ2-1
abundance: once
v_gene: TRBV28
d_gene: TRBD2
CDR3aa: CASYRAGGINEQFF
CDR3nt: TGTGCCAGCTACAGGGCGGGGGGTATCAATGAGCAGTTCTTC

j_gene: TRBJ1-2
abundance: .
v_gene: TRBV29-1
d_gene: TRBD1
CDR3aa: CSVAYGDRPNYGYTF
CDR3nt: TGCAGCGTTGCCTATGGGGACAGACCTAACTATGGCTACACCTTC

j_gene: TRBJ2-7
abundance: .
v_gene: TRBV15
d_gene: TRBD1
CDR3aa: CATSLDRDSDEQYF
CDR3nt: TGTGCCACCAGCCTAGACAGGGATAGCGACGAGCAGTACTTC

j_gene: TRBJ2-2
abundance: .
v_gene: TRBV5-1
d_gene: .
CDR3aa: CASTRGLNTGELFF
CDR3nt: TGCGCCAGCACGAGGGGCTTGAACACCGGGGAGCTGTTTTTT

j_gene: TRBJ2-1
abundance: .
v_gene: TRBV30
d_gene: .
CDR3aa: CAWGGSLNSYNEQFF
CDR3nt: TGTGCCTGGGGAGGCAGTCTGAATTCCTACAATGAGCAGTTCTTC

j_gene: TRBJ1-2
abundance: .
v_gene: TRBV9
d_gene: .
CDR3aa: CASSVKERETANYGYTF
CDR3nt: TGTGCCAGCAGCGTAAAGGAGAGGGAGACAGCTAACTATGGCTACACCTTC

j_gene: TRBJ1-2
abundance: .
v_gene: TRBV27
d_gene: .
CDR3aa: CASCPSLGNYGYTF
CDR3nt: TGTGCCAGCTGTCCCTCCTTGGGAAATTATGGCTACACCTTC

j_gene: TRBJ2-5
abundance: .
v_gene: TRBV29-1
d_gene: .
CDR3aa: CSVSRRARPFQETQYF
CDR3nt: TGCAGCGTTTCCCGCCGGGCCAGACCTTTCCAAGAGACCCAGTACTTC

j_gene: TRBJ1-1
abundance: .
v_gene: TRBV9
d_gene: .
CDR3aa: CASSVVGDTEAFF
CDR3nt: TGTGCCAGCAGCGTAGTGGGGGACACTGAAGCTTTCTTT

j_gene: TRBJ1-1
abundance: .
v_gene: TRBV29-1
d_gene: .
CDR3aa: CSVVSTEAFF
CDR3nt: TGCAGCGTTGTGTCCACTGAAGCTTTCTTT

j_gene: TRBJ1-1
abundance: .
v_gene: TRBV5-4
d_gene: TRBD1
CDR3aa: CASSIDRAEAFF
CDR3nt: TGTGCCAGCAGTATCGACAGGGCTGAAGCTTTCTTT

j_gene: TRBJ1-3
abundance: .
v_gene: TRBV29-1
d_gene: .
CDR3aa: CSVLGTTQTGNTIYF
CDR3nt: TGCAGCGTTTTGGGGACAACCCAAACTGGAAACACCATATATTTT

j_gene: TRBJ2-2
abundance: .
v_gene: TRBV6-5
d_gene: .
CDR3aa: CASSYWGRGGTGELFF
CDR3nt: TGTGCCAGCAGTTACTGGGGCAGGGGAGGGACCGGGGAGCTGTTTTTT

j_gene: TRBJ2-7
abundance: .
v_gene: TRBV7-2
d_gene: TRBD1
CDR3aa: CASSIPGQGYEQYF
CDR3nt: TGTGCCAGCAGCATACCGGGACAGGGCTACGAGCAGTACTTC

j_gene: TRBJ2-1
abundance: .
v_gene: TRBV27
d_gene: TRBD2
CDR3aa: CASSSGLGFYNEQFF
CDR3nt: TGTGCCAGCAGCTCCGGACTAGGATTCTACAATGAGCAGTTCTTC

j_gene: TRBJ1-1
abundance: .
v_gene: TRBV7-6
d_gene: .
CDR3aa: CASSQISGPETFF
CDR3nt: TGTGCCAGCAGCCAAATCAGTGGACCCGAGACTTTCTTT

j_gene: TRBJ1-5
abundance: .
v_gene: TRBV20-1
d_gene: .
CDR3aa: CSARDRTASNQPQHF
CDR3nt: TGCAGTGCTAGAGATCGAACAGCAAGCAATCAGCCCCAGCATTTT

j_gene: TRBJ1-1
abundance: .
v_gene: TRBV11-1
d_gene: .
CDR3aa: CASSPWRSTEAFF
CDR3nt: TGTGCCAGCAGCCCTTGGAGGAGCACTGAAGCTTTCTTT

j_gene: TRBJ2-5
abundance: .
v_gene: TRBV29-1
d_gene: .
CDR3aa: CSVDKDSQETQYF
CDR3nt: TGCAGCGTAGATAAGGACAGCCAAGAGACCCAGTACTTC

j_gene: TRBJ1-5
abundance: .
v_gene: TRBV6-2/TRBV6-3
d_gene: TRBD1
CDR3aa: CASRMGQLNQPQHF
CDR3nt: TGTGCCAGCAGGATGGGACAGCTTAATCAGCCCCAGCATTTT

j_gene: TRBJ2-1
abundance: .
v_gene: TRBV19
d_gene: .
CDR3aa: CASSQTGYEQFF
CDR3nt: TGTGCCAGTAGCCAAACAGGGTATGAGCAGTTCTTC

j_gene: TRBJ2-7
abundance: .
v_gene: TRBV20-1
d_gene: .
CDR3aa: CSARDSREGYEQYF
CDR3nt: TGCAGTGCTAGAGACAGTAGGGAAGGGTACGAGCAGTACTTC

j_gene: TRBJ2-1
abundance: .
v_gene: TRBV20-1
d_gene: .
CDR3aa: CSAPDSRRGDEQFF
CDR3nt: TGCAGCGCCCCGGACTCCCGGAGGGGGGATGAGCAGTTCTTC

j_gene: TRBJ1-5
abundance: .
v_gene: TRBV9
d_gene: .
CDR3aa: CASRKSDQPQHF
CDR3nt: TGTGCCAGCAGGAAGTCCGATCAGCCCCAGCATTTT

j_gene: TRBJ1-2
abundance: few
v_gene: TRBV20-1
d_gene: .
CDR3aa: CSARSGYTF
CDR3nt: TGCAGTGCCCGTTCGGGCTACACCTTC

j_gene: TRBJ2-5
abundance: .
v_gene: TRBV5-1
d_gene: .
CDR3aa: CASSLMPLGGRRGDETQYF
CDR3nt: TGCGCCAGCAGCTTGATGCCCCTAGGGGGGCGGAGGGGCGATGAGACCCAGTACTTC

j_gene: TRBJ1-2
abundance: .
v_gene: TRBV25-1
d_gene: .
CDR3aa: CASSEGWGVDYGYTF
CDR3nt: TGTGCCAGCAGTGAGGGTTGGGGAGTAGACTATGGCTACACCTTC

j_gene: TRBJ1-5
abundance: .
v_gene: TRBV3-1
d_gene: .
CDR3aa: CASRKVRQPQHF
CDR3nt: TGTGCCAGCAGGAAGGTGCGTCAGCCCCAGCATTTT